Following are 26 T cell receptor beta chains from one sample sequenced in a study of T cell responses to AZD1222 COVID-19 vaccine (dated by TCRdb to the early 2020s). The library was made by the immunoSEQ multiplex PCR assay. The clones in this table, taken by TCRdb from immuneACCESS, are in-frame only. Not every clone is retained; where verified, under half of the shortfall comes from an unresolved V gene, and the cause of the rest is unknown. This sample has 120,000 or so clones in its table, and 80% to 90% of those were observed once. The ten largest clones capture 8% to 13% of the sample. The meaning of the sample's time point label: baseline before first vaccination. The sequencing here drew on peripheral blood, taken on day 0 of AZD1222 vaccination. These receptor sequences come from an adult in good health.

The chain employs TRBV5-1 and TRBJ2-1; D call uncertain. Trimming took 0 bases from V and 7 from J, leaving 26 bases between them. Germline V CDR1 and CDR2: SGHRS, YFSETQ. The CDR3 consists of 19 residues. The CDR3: CASSLGSVGLFRSDNEQFF. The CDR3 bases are TGCGCCAGCAGCTTGGGCTCTGTCGGCCTGTTCCGCTCTGATAATGAGCAGTTCTTC.

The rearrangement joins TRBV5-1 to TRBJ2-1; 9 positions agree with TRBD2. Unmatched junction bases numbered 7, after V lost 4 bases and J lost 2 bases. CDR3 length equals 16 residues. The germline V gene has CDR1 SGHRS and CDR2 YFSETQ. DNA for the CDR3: TGCGCCAGCAGCAGCCTTAGCGGGGGCGCCTACAATGAGCAGTTCTTC. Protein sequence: CASSSLSGGAYNEQFF.

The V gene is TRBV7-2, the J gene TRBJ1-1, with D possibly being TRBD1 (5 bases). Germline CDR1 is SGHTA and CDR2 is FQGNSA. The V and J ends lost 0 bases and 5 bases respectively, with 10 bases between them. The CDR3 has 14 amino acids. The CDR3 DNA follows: TGTGCCAGCAGCTTAGCGCTGGGGGGGACTGAAGCTTTCTTT. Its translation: CASSLALGGTEAFF.

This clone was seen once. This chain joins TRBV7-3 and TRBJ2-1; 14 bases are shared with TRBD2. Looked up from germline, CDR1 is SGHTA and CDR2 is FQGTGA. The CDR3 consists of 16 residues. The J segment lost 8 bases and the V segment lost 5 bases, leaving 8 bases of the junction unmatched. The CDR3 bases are TGTGCCAGCAGCCCCCAACCGGGACTAGCGGGAGATGAGCAGTTCTTC. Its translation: CASSPQPGLAGDEQFF.

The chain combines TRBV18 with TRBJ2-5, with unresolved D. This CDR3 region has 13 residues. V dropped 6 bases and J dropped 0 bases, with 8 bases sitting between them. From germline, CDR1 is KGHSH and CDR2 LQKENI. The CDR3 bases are TGTGCCAGCTCGCTAATAGACCAAGAGACCCAGTACTTC. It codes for CASSLIDQETQYF. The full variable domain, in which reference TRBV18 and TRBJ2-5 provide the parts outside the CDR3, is NAGVMQNPRHLVRRRGQEARLRCSPMKGHSHVYWYRQLPEEGLKFMVYLQKENIIDESGMPKERFSAEFPKEGPSILRIQQVVRGDSAAYFCASSLIDQETQYFGPGTRLLVL.

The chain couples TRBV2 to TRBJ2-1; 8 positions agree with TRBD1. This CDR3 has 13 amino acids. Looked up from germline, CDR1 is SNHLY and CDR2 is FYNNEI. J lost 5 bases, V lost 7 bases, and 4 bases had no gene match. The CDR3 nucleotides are TGTGCCAGCACAGGGGGCGAAGACAATGAGCAGTTCTTC. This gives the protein CASTGGEDNEQFF.

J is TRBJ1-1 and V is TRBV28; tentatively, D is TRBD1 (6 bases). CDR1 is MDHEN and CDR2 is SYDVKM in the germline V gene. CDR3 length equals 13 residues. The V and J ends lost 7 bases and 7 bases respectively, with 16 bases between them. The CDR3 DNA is TGTGCCAGCATAAATGGGGGCGCCGATGAAGCTTTCTTT. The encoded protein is CASINGGADEAFF.

The CDR3 protein is CASSSAGGPHNEQFF. The CDR3 DNA is TGTGCCAGCAGTTCCGCCGGTGGACCCCACAATGAGCAGTTCTTC. The chain has TRBV7-2 and TRBJ2-1; D gene ambiguous. The CDR3 sequence is 15 residues long. Germline values: CDR1 SGHTA, CDR2 FQGNSA. V lost 6 bases, J lost 5 bases, and 17 bases lay in between.

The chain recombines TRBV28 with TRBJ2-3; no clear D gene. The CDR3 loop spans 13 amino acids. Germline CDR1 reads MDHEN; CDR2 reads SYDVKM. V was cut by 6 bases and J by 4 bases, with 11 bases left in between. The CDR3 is CASSPLSPDTQYF. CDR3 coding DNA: TGTGCCAGCAGCCCCTTATCTCCAGATACGCAGTATTTT. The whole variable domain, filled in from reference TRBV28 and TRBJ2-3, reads DVKVTQSSRYLVKRTGEKVFLECVQDMDHENMFWYRQDPGLGLRLIYFSYDVKMKEKGDIPEGYSVSREKKERFSLILESASTNQTSMYLCASSPLSPDTQYFGPGTRLTVL.

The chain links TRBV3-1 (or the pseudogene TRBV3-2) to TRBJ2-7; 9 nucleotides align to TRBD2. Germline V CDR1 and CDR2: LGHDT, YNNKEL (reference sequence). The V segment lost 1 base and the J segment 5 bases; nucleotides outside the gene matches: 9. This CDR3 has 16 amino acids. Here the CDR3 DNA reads TGTGCCAGCAGCCAAGTTGTGAGTAGCGGGGGCGACGAGCAGTACTTC. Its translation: CASSQVVSSGGDEQYF.

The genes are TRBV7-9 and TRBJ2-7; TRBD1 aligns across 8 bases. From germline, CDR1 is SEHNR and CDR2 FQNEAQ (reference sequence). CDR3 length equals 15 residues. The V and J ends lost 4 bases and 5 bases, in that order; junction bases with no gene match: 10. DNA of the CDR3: TGTGCCAGCAGCTCAGGGACAGGCCACGGGAACGAGCAGTACTTC. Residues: CASSSGTGHGNEQYF.

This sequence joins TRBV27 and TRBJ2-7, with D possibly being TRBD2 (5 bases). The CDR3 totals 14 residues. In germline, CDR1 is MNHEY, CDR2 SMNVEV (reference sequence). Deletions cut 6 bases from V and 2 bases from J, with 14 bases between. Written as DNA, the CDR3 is TGTGCCAGCAGCCCCACGGAGGCAGCCTACGAGCAGTACTTC. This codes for CASSPTEAAYEQYF.

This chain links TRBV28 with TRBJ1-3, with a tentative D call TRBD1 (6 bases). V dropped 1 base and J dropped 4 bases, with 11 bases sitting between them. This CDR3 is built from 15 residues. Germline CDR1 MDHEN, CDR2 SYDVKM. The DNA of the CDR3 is TGTGCCAGCAGTTTATTGGGGGGCGGAGGAAACACCATATATTTT. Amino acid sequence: CASSLLGGGGNTIYF.

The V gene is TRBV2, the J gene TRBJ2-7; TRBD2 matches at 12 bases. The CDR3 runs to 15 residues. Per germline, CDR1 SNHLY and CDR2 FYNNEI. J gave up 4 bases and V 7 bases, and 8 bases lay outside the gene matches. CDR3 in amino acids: CASTGLAGSGYEQYF. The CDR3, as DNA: TGTGCCAGCACCGGACTAGCGGGGTCGGGGTACGAGCAGTACTTC.

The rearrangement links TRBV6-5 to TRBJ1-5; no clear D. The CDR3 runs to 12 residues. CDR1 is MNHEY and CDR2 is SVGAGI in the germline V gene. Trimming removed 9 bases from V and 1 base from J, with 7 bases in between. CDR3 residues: CASRRSNQPQHF. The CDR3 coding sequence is TGTGCCAGTCGTAGGAGCAATCAGCCCCAGCATTTT.

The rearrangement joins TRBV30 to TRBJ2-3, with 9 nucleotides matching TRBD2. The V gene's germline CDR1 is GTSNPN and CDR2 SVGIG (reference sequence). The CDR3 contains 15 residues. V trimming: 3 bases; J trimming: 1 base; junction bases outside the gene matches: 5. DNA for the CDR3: TGTGCCTGGAGGCGGGGGGGGCCTGGCACAGATACGCAGTATTTT. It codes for CAWRRGGPGTDTQYF.

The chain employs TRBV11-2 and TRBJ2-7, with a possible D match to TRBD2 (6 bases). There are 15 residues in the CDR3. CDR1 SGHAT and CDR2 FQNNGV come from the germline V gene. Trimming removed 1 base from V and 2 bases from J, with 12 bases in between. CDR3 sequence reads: CASSLVLGGAYEQYF. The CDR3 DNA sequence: TGTGCCAGCAGCTTAGTGCTCGGAGGGGCCTACGAGCAGTACTTC.

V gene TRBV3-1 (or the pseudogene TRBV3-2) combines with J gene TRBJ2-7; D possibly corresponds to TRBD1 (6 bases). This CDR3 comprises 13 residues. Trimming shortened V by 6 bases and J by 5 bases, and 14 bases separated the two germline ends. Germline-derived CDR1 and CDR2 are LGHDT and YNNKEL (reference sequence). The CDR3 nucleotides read TGTGCCAGCAGTCTTACAGGGTTCGACGAGCAGTACTTC. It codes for CASSLTGFDEQYF.

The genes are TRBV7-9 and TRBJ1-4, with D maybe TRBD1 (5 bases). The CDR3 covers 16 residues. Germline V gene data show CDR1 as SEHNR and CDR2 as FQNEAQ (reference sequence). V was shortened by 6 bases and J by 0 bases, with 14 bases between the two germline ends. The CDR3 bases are TGTGCCAGCAGTTCATGGGGGAAAGCAACTAATGAAAAACTGTTTTTT. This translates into CASSSWGKATNEKLFF.

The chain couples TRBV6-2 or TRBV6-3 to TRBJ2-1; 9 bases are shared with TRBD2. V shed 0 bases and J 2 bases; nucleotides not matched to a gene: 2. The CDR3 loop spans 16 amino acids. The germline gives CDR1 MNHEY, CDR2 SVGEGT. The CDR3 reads CASSYSAGGAYNEQFF. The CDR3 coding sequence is TGTGCCAGCAGTTACTCAGCGGGAGGTGCCTACAATGAGCAGTTCTTC.

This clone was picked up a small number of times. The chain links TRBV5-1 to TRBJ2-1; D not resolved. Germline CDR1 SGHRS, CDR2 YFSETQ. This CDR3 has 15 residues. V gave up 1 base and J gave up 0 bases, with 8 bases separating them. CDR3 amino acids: CASSLSVTSYNEQFF. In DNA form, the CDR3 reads TGCGCCAGCAGCTTGTCCGTAACCTCCTACAATGAGCAGTTCTTC.

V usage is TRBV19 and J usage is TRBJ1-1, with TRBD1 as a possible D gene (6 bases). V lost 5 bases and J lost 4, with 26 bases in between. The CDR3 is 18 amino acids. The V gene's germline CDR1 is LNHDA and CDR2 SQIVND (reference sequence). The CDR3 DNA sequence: TGTGCCAGTAGTTTTCCCCCCCTCAGGGGCAACTGGGGCACTGAAGCTTTCTTT. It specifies CASSFPPLRGNWGTEAFF.

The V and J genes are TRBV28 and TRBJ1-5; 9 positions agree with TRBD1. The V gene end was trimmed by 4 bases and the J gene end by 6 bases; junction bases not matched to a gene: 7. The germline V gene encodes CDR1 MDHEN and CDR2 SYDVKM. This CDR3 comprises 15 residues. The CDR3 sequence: CASSWGQGGSQPQHF. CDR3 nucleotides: TGTGCCAGCAGTTGGGGACAGGGTGGATCTCAGCCCCAGCATTTT. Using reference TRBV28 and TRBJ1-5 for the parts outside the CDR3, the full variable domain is DVKVTQSSRYLVKRTGEKVFLECVQDMDHENMFWYRQDPGLGLRLIYFSYDVKMKEKGDIPEGYSVSREKKERFSLILESASTNQTSMYLCASSWGQGGSQPQHFGDGTRLSIL.

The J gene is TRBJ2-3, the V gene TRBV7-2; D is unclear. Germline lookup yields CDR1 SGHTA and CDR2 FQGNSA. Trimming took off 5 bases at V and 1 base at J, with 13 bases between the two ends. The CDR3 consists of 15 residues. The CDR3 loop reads CASSGRRSGTDTQYF. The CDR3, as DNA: TGTGCCAGCAGCGGACGGCGCTCAGGCACAGATACGCAGTATTTT.

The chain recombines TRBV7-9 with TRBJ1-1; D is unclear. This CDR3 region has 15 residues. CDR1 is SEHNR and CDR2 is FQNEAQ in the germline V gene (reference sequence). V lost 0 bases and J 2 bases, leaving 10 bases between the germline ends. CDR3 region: CASSLAGGVNTEAFF. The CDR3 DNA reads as TGTGCCAGCAGCTTAGCGGGTGGGGTTAACACTGAAGCTTTCTTT.

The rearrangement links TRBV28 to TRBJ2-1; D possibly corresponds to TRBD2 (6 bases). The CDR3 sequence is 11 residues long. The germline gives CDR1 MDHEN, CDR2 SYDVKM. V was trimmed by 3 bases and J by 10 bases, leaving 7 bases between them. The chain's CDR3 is CASSLAGEQFF. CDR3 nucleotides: TGTGCCAGCAGTTTGGCGGGGGAGCAGTTCTTC.